This T cell receptor beta chain was recorded in a study of T cells in Graves' hyperthyroidism and ophthalmopathy. Graves' hyperthyroidism was deemed stable given no ophthalmopathy progression within 18 months. This clonotype was counted ten times or more. Researchers amplified the TCR beta CDR3 regions from RNA transcripts. A set of HTBI primers served as the primers for a first-round RT-PCR of the TCR CDR3. TCRdb analysed the multiplex PCR reads with MiXCR anew, one entry per CDR3 protein. The table records hundreds of thousands of distinct CDR3 sequences, less than 15% of them present only once. The sample taken for sequencing was blood. The sequence derives from a woman aged 18 to 35 with Graves' hyperthyroidism.

This CDR3 is CASSRQAMSTEAFF. DNA of the CDR3: TGTGCCAGCAGCCGACAGGCGATGAGCACTGAAGCTTTCTTT. The genes are TRBV3-1 and TRBJ1-1; a possible D gene is TRBD1 (6 bases). CDR1 LGHDT and CDR2 YNNKEL come from the germline V gene (reference sequence). This CDR3 comprises 14 residues. V dropped 4 bases and J dropped 4 bases, with 13 bases sitting between them.